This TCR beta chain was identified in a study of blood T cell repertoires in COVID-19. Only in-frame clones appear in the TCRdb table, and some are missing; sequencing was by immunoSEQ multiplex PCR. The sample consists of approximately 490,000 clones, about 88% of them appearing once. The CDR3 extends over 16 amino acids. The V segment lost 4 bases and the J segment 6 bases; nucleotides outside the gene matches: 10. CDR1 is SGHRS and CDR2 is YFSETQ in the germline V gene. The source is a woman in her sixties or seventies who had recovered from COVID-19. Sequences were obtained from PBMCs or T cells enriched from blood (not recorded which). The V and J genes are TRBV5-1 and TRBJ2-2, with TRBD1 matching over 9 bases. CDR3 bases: TGCGCCAGCAGCCCCAAAACAGGGGGCGAAGCCGGGGAGCTGTTTTTT. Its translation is CASSPKTGGEAGELFF.